These 9 T cell receptor beta chains originate from one sample sequenced in a study of T cell responses to AZD1222 COVID-19 vaccine. Clones were read by immunoSEQ multiplex PCR, and TCRdb kept only the in-frame ones, dropping some. The sample holds roughly 150,000 clones, approximately 94% seen once. The source was peripheral blood, collected 28 days after the second AZD1222 dose. The receptors derive from an adult who received the AZD1222 COVID-19 vaccine.

For this clone: This sample includes further DNA sequences coding for the same CDR3. The J gene is TRBJ1-6, the V gene TRBV9; TRBD1 matches at 10 bases. J was trimmed by 9 bases and V by 0 bases; bases with no gene match: 3. Germline values: CDR1 SGDLS, CDR2 YYNGEE. The CDR3 is made up of 15 amino acids. DNA of the CDR3: TGTGCCAGCAGCGTAGGGACAGGGGGAAGTTCACCCCTCCACTTT. As protein: CASSVGTGGSSPLHF. Filled out from reference TRBV9 and TRBJ1-6, the complete variable domain reads DSGVTQTPKHLITATGQRVTLRCSPRSGDLSVYWYQQSLDQGLQFLIQYYNGEERAKGNILERFSAQQFPDLHSELNLSSLELGDSALYFCASSVGTGGSSPLHFGNGTRLTVT.

The chain employs TRBV7-2 and TRBJ2-3; 10 bases are a match to TRBD2. V lost 3 bases and J lost 7; bases outside the gene matches: 7. Germline V gene sequence: CDR1 SGHTA, CDR2 FQGNSA. This CDR3 region has 15 residues. This CDR3 is CASSLGLAGVNTQYF. Here the CDR3 DNA reads TGTGCCAGCAGCTTGGGGCTAGCGGGAGTGAATACGCAGTATTTT.

The genes are TRBV7-3 and TRBJ1-2, with 9 bases that match TRBD1. The length of the CDR3 is 15 residues. Looked up from germline, CDR1 is SGHTA and CDR2 is FQGTGA. The ends lost 5 bases at V and 5 bases at J; junction bases unmatched: 9. In DNA, the CDR3 is TGTGCCAGCAGCCTCGGGGACAGGGACCTATATGGCTACACCTTC. This sequence encodes CASSLGDRDLYGYTF.

V and J are TRBV7-8 and TRBJ2-3; weak D call: TRBD1 (6 bases). V was shortened by 1 base and J by 0 bases, with 11 bases between the two germline ends. CDR3 length: 16 amino acids. CDR1 is SGHVS and CDR2 is FQNEAQ in the germline V gene. The CDR3 sequence is CASSLGQGHSTDTQYF. Here the CDR3 DNA reads TGTGCCAGCAGCTTAGGGCAGGGACATAGCACAGATACGCAGTATTTT.

The chain has TRBV19 and TRBJ1-1, with D perhaps matching TRBD1 (5 bases). The CDR3 sequence is 12 residues long. V was pared by 5 bases and J by 5 bases, with 9 bases between. CDR1 and CDR2 (germline): LNHDA, SQIVND (reference sequence). Written as DNA, the CDR3 is TGTGCCAGTAGTCCAGGGTTGACTGAAGCTTTCTTT. The encoded protein is CASSPGLTEAFF.

The gene calls are TRBV18 and TRBJ2-7; 9 bases line up with TRBD1. The CDR3 spans 14 residues. CDR1 and CDR2 from the germline V gene are KGHSH and LQKENI. V lost 5 bases to trimming and J lost 6 bases; unmatched junction nucleotides: 8. CDR3 in amino acids: CASSSGTGSSEQYF. The CDR3 nucleotides are TGTGCCAGCTCATCCGGGACAGGGAGCTCCGAGCAGTACTTC. Variable domain in full (rest from reference TRBV18 and TRBJ2-7): NAGVMQNPRHLVRRRGQEARLRCSPMKGHSHVYWYRQLPEEGLKFMVYLQKENIIDESGMPKERFSAEFPKEGPSILRIQQVVRGDSAAYFCASSSGTGSSEQYFGPGTRLTVT.

The chain is built from TRBV27 and TRBJ1-1; 8 positions agree with TRBD1. The CDR3 extends over 14 amino acids. Germline values: CDR1 MNHEY, CDR2 SMNVEV (reference sequence). V lost 3 bases to trimming and J lost 1 base; unmatched junction nucleotides: 1. CDR3 residues: CASSFQGANTEAFF. The CDR3 DNA reads TGTGCCAGCAGTTTCCAGGGGGCGAACACTGAAGCTTTCTTT.

V and J are TRBV19 and TRBJ2-1; TRBD1 matches 9 bases. The CDR3 consists of 14 residues. Trimming removed 10 bases from V and 3 bases from J; junction bases left unmatched: 7. Germline-derived CDR1 and CDR2 are LNHDA and SQIVND (reference sequence). CDR3 amino acids: CATRDRAVYNEQFF. The CDR3 nucleotides are TGTGCCACTCGGGACAGGGCGGTCTACAATGAGCAGTTCTTC.

The genes are TRBV6-6 and TRBJ2-7; D remains unclear. Germline V gene sequence: CDR1 MNHNY, CDR2 SVGAGI (reference sequence). V lost 7 bases, J lost 0 bases, and 13 bases lay in between. The CDR3 extends over 14 amino acids. The CDR3 nucleotides read TGTGCCAGCATTCGAACCCCCGGCTCCTACGAGCAGTACTTC. Translating it yields CASIRTPGSYEQYF.